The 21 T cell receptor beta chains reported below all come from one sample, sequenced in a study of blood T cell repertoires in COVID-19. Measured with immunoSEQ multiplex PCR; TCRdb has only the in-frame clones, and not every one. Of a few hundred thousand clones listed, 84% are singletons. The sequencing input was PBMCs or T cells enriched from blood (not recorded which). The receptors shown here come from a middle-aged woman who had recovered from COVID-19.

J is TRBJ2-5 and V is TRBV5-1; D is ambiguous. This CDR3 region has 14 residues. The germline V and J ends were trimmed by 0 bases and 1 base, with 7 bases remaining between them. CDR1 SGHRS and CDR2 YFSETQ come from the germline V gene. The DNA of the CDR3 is TGCGCCAGCAGCTTGGGAGCGCTCCAAGAGACCCAGTACTTC. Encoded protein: CASSLGALQETQYF.

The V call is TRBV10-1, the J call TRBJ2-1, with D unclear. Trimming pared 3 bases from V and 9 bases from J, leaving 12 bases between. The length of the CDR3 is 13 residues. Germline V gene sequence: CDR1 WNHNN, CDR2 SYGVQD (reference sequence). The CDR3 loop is CASSDSVNGEQFF. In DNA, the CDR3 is TGCGCCAGCAGTGATTCCGTTAACGGTGAGCAGTTCTTC.

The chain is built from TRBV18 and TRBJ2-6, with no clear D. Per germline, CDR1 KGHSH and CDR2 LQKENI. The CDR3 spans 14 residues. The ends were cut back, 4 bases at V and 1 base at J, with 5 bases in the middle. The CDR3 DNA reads TGTGCCAGCTCACGAGATTCTGGGGCCAACGTCCTGACTTTC. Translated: CASSRDSGANVLTF.

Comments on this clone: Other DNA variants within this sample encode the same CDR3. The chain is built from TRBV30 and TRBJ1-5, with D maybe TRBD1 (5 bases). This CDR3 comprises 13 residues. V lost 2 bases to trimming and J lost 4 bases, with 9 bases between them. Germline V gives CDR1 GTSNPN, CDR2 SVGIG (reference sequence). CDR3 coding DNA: TGTGCCTGGAGTAATAGGGGTAATCAGCCCCAGCATTTT. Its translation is CAWSNRGNQPQHF.

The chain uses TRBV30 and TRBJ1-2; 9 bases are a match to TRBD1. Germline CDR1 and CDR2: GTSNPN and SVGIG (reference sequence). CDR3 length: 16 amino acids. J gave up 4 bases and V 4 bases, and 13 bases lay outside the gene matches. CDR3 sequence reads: CAWTEPGQGSSYGYTF. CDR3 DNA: TGTGCCTGGACCGAACCGGGACAGGGTTCGTCCTATGGCTACACCTTC.

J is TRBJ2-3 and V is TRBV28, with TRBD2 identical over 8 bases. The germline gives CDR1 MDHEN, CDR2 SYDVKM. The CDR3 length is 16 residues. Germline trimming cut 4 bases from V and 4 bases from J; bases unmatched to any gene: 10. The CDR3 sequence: CASSSLGTSLSDTQYF. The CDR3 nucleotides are TGTGCCAGCAGTTCCCTGGGGACTAGTCTTTCAGATACGCAGTATTTT.

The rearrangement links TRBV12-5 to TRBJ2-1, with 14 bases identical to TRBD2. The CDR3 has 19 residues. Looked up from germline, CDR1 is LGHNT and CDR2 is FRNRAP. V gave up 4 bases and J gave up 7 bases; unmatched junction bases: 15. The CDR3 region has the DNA TGTGCTAGTGGTTCCCGCGGGACTAGCGGGAGAGCGAGTGGGAATGAGCAGTTCTTC. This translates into CASGSRGTSGRASGNEQFF.

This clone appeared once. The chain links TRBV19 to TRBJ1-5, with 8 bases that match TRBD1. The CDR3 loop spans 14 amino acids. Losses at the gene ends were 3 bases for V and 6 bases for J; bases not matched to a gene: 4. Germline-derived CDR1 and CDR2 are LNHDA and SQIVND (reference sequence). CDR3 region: CASSMDRETQPQHF. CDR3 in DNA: TGTGCCAGTAGTATGGACAGGGAGACTCAGCCCCAGCATTTT.

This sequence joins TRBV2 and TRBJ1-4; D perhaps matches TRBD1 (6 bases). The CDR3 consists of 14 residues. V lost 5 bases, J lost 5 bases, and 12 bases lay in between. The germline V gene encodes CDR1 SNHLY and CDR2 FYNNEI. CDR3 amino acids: CASSRPDRNEKLFF. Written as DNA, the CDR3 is TGTGCCAGCAGTAGACCCGACAGGAATGAAAAACTGTTTTTT.

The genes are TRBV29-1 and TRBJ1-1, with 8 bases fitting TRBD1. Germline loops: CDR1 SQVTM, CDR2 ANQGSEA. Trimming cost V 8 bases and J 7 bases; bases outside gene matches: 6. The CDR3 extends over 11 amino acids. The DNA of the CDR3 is TGCAGCTCTGGACAGGGCGGTGAAGCTTTCTTT. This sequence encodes CSSGQGGEAFF.

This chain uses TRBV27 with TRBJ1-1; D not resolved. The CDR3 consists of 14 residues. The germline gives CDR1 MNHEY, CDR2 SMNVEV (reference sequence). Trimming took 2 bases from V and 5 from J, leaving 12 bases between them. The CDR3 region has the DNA TGTGCCAGCAGTTTAGCGGGCAGGCAAACTGAAGCTTTCTTT. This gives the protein CASSLAGRQTEAFF.

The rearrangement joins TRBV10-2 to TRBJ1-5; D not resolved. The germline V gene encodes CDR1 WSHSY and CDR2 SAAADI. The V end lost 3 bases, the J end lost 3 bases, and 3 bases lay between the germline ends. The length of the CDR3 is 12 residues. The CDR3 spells CASSDHNQPQHF. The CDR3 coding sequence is TGCGCCAGCAGTGACCACAATCAGCCCCAGCATTTT.

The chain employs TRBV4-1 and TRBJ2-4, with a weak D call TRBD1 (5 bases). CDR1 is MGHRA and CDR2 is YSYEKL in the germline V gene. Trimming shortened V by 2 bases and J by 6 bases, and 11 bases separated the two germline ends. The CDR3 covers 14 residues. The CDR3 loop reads CASSQMADINIQYF. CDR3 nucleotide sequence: TGCGCCAGCAGCCAAATGGCGGACATAAACATTCAGTACTTC.

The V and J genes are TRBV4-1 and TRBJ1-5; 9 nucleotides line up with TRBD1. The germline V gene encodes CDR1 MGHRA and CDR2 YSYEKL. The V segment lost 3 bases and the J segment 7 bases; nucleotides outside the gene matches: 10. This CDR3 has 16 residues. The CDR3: CASSHPGQGRGQPQHF. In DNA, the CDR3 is TGCGCCAGCAGCCATCCTGGACAGGGGCGAGGGCAGCCCCAGCATTTT.

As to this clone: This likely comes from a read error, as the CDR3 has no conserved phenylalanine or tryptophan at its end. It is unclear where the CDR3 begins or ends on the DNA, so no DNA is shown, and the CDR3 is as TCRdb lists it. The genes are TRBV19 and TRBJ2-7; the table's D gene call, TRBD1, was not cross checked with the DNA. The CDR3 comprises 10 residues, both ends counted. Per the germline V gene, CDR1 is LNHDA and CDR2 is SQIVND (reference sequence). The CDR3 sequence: CASRGAQTLR.

CDR3 nucleotides: TGTGCCAGTAGTATCGCCCGTCTTGTAGCGGGTGTAGCCAAAAACATTCAGTACTTC. Protein: CASSIARLVAGVAKNIQYF. The chain recombines TRBV19 with TRBJ2-4, with 7 nucleotides matching TRBD2. The CDR3 runs 19 residues. The V gene end was trimmed by 3 bases and the J gene end by 0 bases; junction bases not matched to a gene: 14. Germline V gene data show CDR1 as LNHDA and CDR2 as SQIVND (reference sequence). The full variable domain, its missing parts supplied by reference TRBV19 and TRBJ2-4, is DGGITQSPKYLFRKEGQNVTLSCEQNLNHDAMYWYRQDPGQGLRLIYYSQIVNDFQKGDIAEGYSVSREKKESFPLTVTSAQKNPTAFYLCASSIARLVAGVAKNIQYFGAGTRLSVL.

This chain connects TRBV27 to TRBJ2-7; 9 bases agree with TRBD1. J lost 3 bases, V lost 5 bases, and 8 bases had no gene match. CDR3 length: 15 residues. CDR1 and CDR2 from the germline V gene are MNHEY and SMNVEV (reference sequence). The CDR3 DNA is TGTGCCAGCAGTGGATACAGGGGGCATTACTACGAGCAGTACTTC. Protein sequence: CASSGYRGHYYEQYF.

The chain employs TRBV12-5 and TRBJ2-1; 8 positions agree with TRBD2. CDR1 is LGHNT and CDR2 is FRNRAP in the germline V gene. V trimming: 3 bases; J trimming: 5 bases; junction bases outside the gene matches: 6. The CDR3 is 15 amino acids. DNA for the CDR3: TGTGCTAGTGGTTTTCGACTAGCGAACAACAATGAGCAGTTCTTC. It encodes CASGFRLANNNEQFF.

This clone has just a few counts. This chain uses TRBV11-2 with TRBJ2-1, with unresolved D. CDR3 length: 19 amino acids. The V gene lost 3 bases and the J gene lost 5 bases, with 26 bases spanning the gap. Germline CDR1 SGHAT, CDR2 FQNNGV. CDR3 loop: CASSFPPLLWPRRNNEQFF. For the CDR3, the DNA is TGTGCCAGCAGCTTCCCCCCTTTACTATGGCCACGCCGGAACAATGAGCAGTTCTTC.

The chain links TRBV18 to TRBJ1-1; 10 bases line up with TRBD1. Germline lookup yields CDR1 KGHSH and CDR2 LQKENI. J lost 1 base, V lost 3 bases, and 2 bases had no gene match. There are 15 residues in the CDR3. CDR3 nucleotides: TGTGCCAGCTCACCCGGGACAGGGGCGAACACTGAAGCTTTCTTT. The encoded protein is CASSPGTGANTEAFF. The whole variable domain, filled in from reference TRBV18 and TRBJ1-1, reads NAGVMQNPRHLVRRRGQEARLRCSPMKGHSHVYWYRQLPEEGLKFMVYLQKENIIDESGMPKERFSAEFPKEGPSILRIQQVVRGDSAAYFCASSPGTGANTEAFFGQGTRLTVV.

The CDR3 sequence: CASSRGVTGANVLTF. The DNA for the CDR3 is TGCGCCAGCAGCCGAGGAGTGACTGGGGCCAACGTCCTGACTTTC. V gene TRBV4-1 combines with J gene TRBJ2-6; D gene uncertain. The CDR3 sequence is 15 residues long. Trimming cost V 4 bases and J 2 bases, with 9 bases left between them. Per the germline V gene, CDR1 is MGHRA and CDR2 is YSYEKL.